The clone carrying this T cell receptor beta chain was picked up a small number of times. Other DNA sequences from this sample encode an identical CDR3 as well. The data stem from a study of blood T cell repertoires in COVID-19. Authors' methods: For nucleated cells, counts were estimated from reference gene primer amplification. Data came from immunoSEQ multiplex PCR; TCRdb stores just in-frame clones and leaves some out. Clonal size and the V and J genes are those of that table, whereas D and trimming came from the DNA. In the table there are 110,000 to 150,000 clones, over 70% of which are singletons. The CDR3 is made up of 15 amino acids. Looked up from germline, CDR1 is SGHRS and CDR2 is YFSETQ. V was pared by 2 bases and J by 2 bases, with 5 bases of the junction left unmatched.

The sample taken for sequencing was peripheral blood. This chain uses TRBV5-1 with TRBJ1-1; 8 bases agree with TRBD1. This TCR was recovered from a woman aged 60 to 75 with acute or convalescent COVID-19. CDR3 nucleotides: TGCGCCAGCAGCTTAACTGGGACAGGTAACACTGAAGCTTTCTTT. Translating it yields CASSLTGTGNTEAFF. Complete variable domain (other parts from reference TRBV5-1 and TRBJ1-1): KAGVTQTPRYLIKTRGQQVTLSCSPISGHRSVSWYQQTPGQGLQFLFEYFSETQRNKGNFPGRFSGRQFSNSRSEMNVSTLELGDSALYLCASSLTGTGNTEAFFGQGTRLTVV.